These 17 T cell receptor beta chains share one sample of origin, sequenced in a study. Using its own MiXCR run on the 5' RACE reads, TCRdb lists one record per CDR3 protein. Of about 41,000 distinct CDR3 sequences listed, 29% are singletons. Sequenced material: memory CD4+ T cells sorted from a lymph node. Subset denoted: memory CD4+ T cells, CD4+CD45RO+CD25-. All receptors derive from a female donor with breast cancer.

This clonotype was picked up a small number of times. The gene calls are TRBV7-3 and TRBJ2-1; the match to TRBD2 covers 11 bases. Germline CDR1 is SGHTA and CDR2 is FQGTGA. The CDR3 totals 14 residues. V shed 2 bases, J shed 6 bases, and the junction held 0 bases outside the gene matches. CDR3 loop: CASSLGLAGNEQFF. CDR3 coding DNA: TGTGCCAGCAGCTTAGGACTAGCGGGCAATGAGCAGTTCTTC.

For this clonotype: One base away lies a much larger clone, so this may be a sequencing read error. The V call is TRBV6-5, the J call TRBJ1-5; D uncertain. The CDR3 length is 14 residues. Germline CDR1 is MNHEY and CDR2 is SVGAGI. Here the CDR3 DNA reads TGTACCAGCAGTGCACACGAATCCAATCAGCCCCAGCATTTT. Residues: CTSSAHESNQPQHF.

The chain uses TRBV28 and TRBJ2-7; 7 positions match TRBD2. The CDR3 runs 15 residues. V was pared by 3 bases and J by 4 bases, with 9 bases of the junction left unmatched. Per the germline V gene, CDR1 is MDHEN and CDR2 is SYDVKM. The CDR3 DNA reads TGTGCCAGCAGTTTCAGGCGGGAGTCGGGATACGAGCAGTACTTC. This encodes CASSFRRESGYEQYF.

This clonotype was detected only a few times. CDR3 in amino acids: CASSSPGTSGYNEQFF. In DNA form, the CDR3 reads TGTGCCAGCAGTTCCCCGGGGACTAGCGGGTACAATGAGCAGTTCTTC. V gene TRBV6-2 or TRBV6-3 combines with J gene TRBJ2-1; TRBD2 aligns across 12 bases. The CDR3 length is 16 residues. Unmatched junction bases numbered 5, after V lost 4 bases and J lost 4 bases. Germline CDR1 and CDR2: MNHEY and SVGEGT.

This clonotype was observed a handful of times. V and J are TRBV20-1 and TRBJ2-5; D is ambiguous. Germline assignment: CDR1 DFQATT and CDR2 SNEGSKA (reference sequence). Trimming removed 0 bases at V and 7 bases at J, with 12 bases between. The CDR3 sequence is 13 residues long. This chain's CDR3 is CSARDPLDSTQYF. The CDR3, as DNA: TGCAGTGCTAGAGATCCCCTCGACTCGACCCAGTACTTC.

The chain couples TRBV9 to TRBJ1-6; D possibly corresponds to TRBD1 (5 bases). CDR3 length: 14 amino acids. Germline-derived CDR1 and CDR2 are SGDLS and YYNGEE. V lost 4 bases, J lost 8 bases, and 13 bases lay in between. Written as DNA, the CDR3 is TGTGCCAGCAGCCCCGGGGGGGGGGATTCACCCCTCCACTTT. Translating it yields CASSPGGGDSPLHF.

The genes are TRBV28 and TRBJ1-5; weak D call: TRBD1 (5 bases). Germline lookup yields CDR1 MDHEN and CDR2 SYDVKM. The CDR3 sequence is 13 residues long. With 5 bases removed from V and 7 bases from J, the gap between germline ends came to 12 bases. The CDR3 loop reads CASSPGLEQPQHF. CDR3 bases: TGTGCCAGCAGTCCAGGGCTAGAACAGCCCCAGCATTTT.

This clonotype has just a few counts. The V gene is TRBV6-5, the J gene TRBJ1-2; a weak D match, TRBD1 (5 bases). CDR1 is MNHEY and CDR2 is SVGAGI in the germline V gene. The V end lost 2 bases, the J end lost 2 bases, and 6 bases lay between the germline ends. The CDR3 extends over 13 amino acids. CDR3 sequence: CASSYEGNYGYTF. CDR3 in DNA: TGTGCCAGCAGTTACGAGGGGAACTATGGCTACACCTTC.

In its sample, this clonotype ranks as medium-sized. The rearrangement uses TRBV29-1 and TRBJ1-1; D is perhaps TRBD1 (5 bases). Trimming stripped 8 bases from V and 5 bases from J, with 15 bases between. From germline, CDR1 is SQVTM and CDR2 ANQGSEA. The CDR3 consists of 12 residues. CDR3 sequence: CSTGGIRTEAFF. CDR3 bases: TGCAGCACTGGGGGGATCCGGACTGAAGCTTTCTTT. The full variable domain, rest sourced from reference TRBV29-1 and TRBJ1-1, is SAVISQKPSRDICQRGTSLTIQCQVDSQVTMMFWYRQQPGQSLTLIATANQGSEATYESGFVIDKFPISRPNLTFSTLTVSNMSPEDSSIYLCSTGGIRTEAFFGQGTRLTVV.

J is TRBJ1-4 and V is TRBV7-9; 7 positions agree with TRBD1. Germline assignment: CDR1 SEHNR and CDR2 FQNEAQ (reference sequence). The CDR3 runs 16 residues. V gave up 3 bases and J gave up 5 bases; unmatched junction bases: 9. The CDR3 DNA reads as TGTGCCAGCAGCTTCCGGACAGGTCCAGGGAATGAAAAACTGTTTTTT. The encoded protein is CASSFRTGPGNEKLFF.

The V gene is TRBV6-1, the J gene TRBJ2-1; TRBD2 is a possible D gene (5 bases). The CDR3 runs 15 residues. Per germline, CDR1 MNHNS and CDR2 SASEGT. The V end was cut by 3 bases, the J end by 4 bases, with 13 bases between. The chain's CDR3 is CASSDPSLPYNEQFF. CDR3 DNA sequence: TGTGCCAGCAGTGATCCTAGCTTACCATACAATGAGCAGTTCTTC.

The V and J genes are TRBV7-9 and TRBJ1-1; maybe TRBD1 (5 bases). The CDR3 covers 11 residues. Germline values: CDR1 SEHNR, CDR2 FQNEAQ (reference sequence). DNA for the CDR3: TGTGGCAGTCGGGACGACACTGAAGCTTTCTTT. Amino acids: CGSRDDTEAFF.

J is TRBJ2-1 and V is TRBV6-5, with TRBD1 identical over 9 bases. Germline loops: CDR1 MNHEY, CDR2 SVGAGI. V was clipped by 6 bases and J by 8 bases; unmatched bases: 17. The CDR3 extends over 17 amino acids. This CDR3 is CASRPELGTGPVYEQFF. The CDR3 nucleotides read TGTGCCAGCAGACCCGAGTTGGGGACAGGGCCAGTATATGAGCAGTTCTTC.

This chain uses TRBV20-1 with TRBJ1-4, with 8 bases fitting TRBD1. CDR3 size: 14 residues. With V trimmed by 2 bases and J by 5 bases, 4 bases remained unmatched. The V gene's germline CDR1 is DFQATT and CDR2 SNEGSKA (reference sequence). CDR3 sequence: CSARRTGPNEKLFF. The CDR3 nucleotides are TGCAGTGCTAGAAGGACAGGGCCAAATGAAAAACTGTTTTTT.

This clonotype has a count of ten or more. The V and J genes are TRBV7-2 and TRBJ1-5; D remains unclear. The CDR3 runs 13 residues. Germline V gives CDR1 SGHTA, CDR2 FQGNSA. V was clipped by 1 base and J by 6 bases, with 7 bases between them. Written as DNA, the CDR3 is TGTGCCAGCAGCTTAGAGGGTATTCAGCCCCAGCATTTT. Encoded protein: CASSLEGIQPQHF.

This clonotype was counted only a few times. CDR3 sequence: CASSQDRGGDTSEKLFF. In nucleotides, the CDR3 is TGCGCCAGCAGCCAAGATCGAGGGGGCGATACCTCAGAAAAACTGTTTTTT. The rearrangement links TRBV4-1 to TRBJ1-4; 7 bases line up with TRBD1. V lost 0 bases, J lost 8 bases, and 12 bases stayed unmatched. The CDR3 extends over 17 amino acids. The germline V gene has CDR1 MGHRA and CDR2 YSYEKL.

This clonotype appeared a single time. The rearrangement joins TRBV7-2 to TRBJ2-2, with unresolved D. There are 15 residues in the CDR3. Trimming took 3 bases from V and 0 from J, leaving 8 bases between them. In germline, CDR1 is SGHTA, CDR2 FQGNSA. In nucleotides, the CDR3 is TGTGCCAGCAGCTTGTCCTACGCGAACACCGGGGAGCTGTTTTTT. It yields the protein CASSLSYANTGELFF.